One sample yielded the 16 T cell receptor beta chains listed below, sequenced in a study of blood T cell repertoires in COVID-19. The assay was immunoSEQ multiplex PCR, and TCRdb's table has in-frame clones only and misses some. The repertoire holds approximately 170,000 clones, approximately 86% seen once, with 6.9% in the top ten. The sequenced material came from peripheral blood. These receptors originate from a man aged 80 or over with COVID-19, enrolled during active disease.

The chain recombines TRBV6-6 with TRBJ1-1; D is ambiguous. This CDR3 contains 21 residues. Trimming removed 6 bases from V and 0 bases from J, with 32 bases in between. Germline CDR1 MNHNY, CDR2 SVGAGI (reference sequence). CDR3 protein: CASSANGGTDEGRGMNTEAFF. CDR3 DNA: TGTGCCAGCAGCGCTAACGGAGGAACGGATGAGGGAAGAGGGATGAACACTGAAGCTTTCTTT.

V gene TRBV10-3 combines with J gene TRBJ2-3; D possibly corresponds to TRBD1 (5 bases). CDR3 length equals 14 residues. The V end was cut by 2 bases, the J end by 4 bases, with 10 bases between. CDR1 ENHRY and CDR2 SYGVKD come from the germline V gene. CDR3 residues: CAISEKGAPDTQYF. The CDR3 DNA is TGTGCCATCAGTGAGAAAGGGGCCCCAGATACGCAGTATTTT.

This clone is a singleton in its sample. This rearrangement joins TRBV9 to TRBJ2-3; D might be TRBD2 (6 bases). CDR3 size: 15 residues. The V end was cut by 0 bases, the J end by 1 base, with 9 bases between. Germline V gene sequence: CDR1 SGDLS, CDR2 YYNGEE. The CDR3 loop reads CASSVVWGGTDTQYF. As DNA, the CDR3 is TGTGCCAGCAGCGTAGTGTGGGGGGGCACAGATACGCAGTATTTT.

The rearrangement links TRBV6-6 to TRBJ1-2; the D gene is possibly TRBD1 (6 bases). The V end was cut by 4 bases, the J end by 8 bases, with 20 bases between. Germline V gene sequence: CDR1 MNHNY, CDR2 SVGAGI (reference sequence). The CDR3 totals 15 residues. CDR3 sequence reads: CASSSRNVGAEGYTF. For the CDR3, the DNA is TGTGCCAGCAGTTCCAGGAATGTGGGGGCTGAGGGCTACACCTTC.

This clone was picked up a small number of times. The chain combines TRBV12-2 with TRBJ1-4; the DNA was not compared with TRBD1, the D call given in the table. TRBV12-2 is classified as a pseudogene. The CDR3 is 17 amino acids. In DNA form, the CDR3 reads TGTGCAAGTCGCCCCCGGACAGGGGAACTCATAAATGAAAAACTGTTTTTT. This encodes CASRPRTGELINEKLFF.

The V and J genes are TRBV7-9 and TRBJ2-3; 15 bases fit TRBD2. CDR3 length: 17 amino acids. Trimming cost V 3 bases and J 7 bases; bases outside gene matches: 8. CDR1 is SEHNR and CDR2 is FQNEAQ in the germline V gene (reference sequence). The CDR3 sequence is CASSFSGTSGGPHTQYF. CDR3 sequence (DNA): TGTGCCAGCAGCTTCTCCGGGACTAGCGGGGGGCCACATACGCAGTATTTT.

This rearrangement joins TRBV19 to TRBJ2-2; D is undetermined. Germline loops: CDR1 LNHDA, CDR2 SQIVND (reference sequence). This CDR3 region has 14 residues. V dropped 5 bases and J dropped 4 bases, with 11 bases sitting between them. The CDR3 spells CASSLGWVTGELFF. The CDR3 DNA reads TGTGCCAGTAGTCTCGGGTGGGTCACCGGGGAGCTGTTTTTT.

The V gene is TRBV2, the J gene TRBJ1-6, with a tentative D call TRBD1 (5 bases). Germline CDR1 SNHLY, CDR2 FYNNEI. V lost 7 bases, J lost 9 bases, and 16 bases lay in between. The CDR3 contains 14 residues. The CDR3 DNA is TGTGCCAGCATTTCACAGGTTAACAGTTCACCCCTCCACTTT. Residues: CASISQVNSSPLHF.

This clone was detected a few times. The genes are TRBV5-6 and TRBJ1-2; maybe TRBD1 (5 bases). Germline CDR1 SGHDT, CDR2 YYEEEE. V lost 4 bases and J lost 8, with 18 bases in between. This CDR3 has 14 amino acids. CDR3 sequence (DNA): TGTGCCAGCAGCCCTGACTGGGGGGGTCGGGGCTACACCTTC. This sequence encodes CASSPDWGGRGYTF.

The rearrangement uses TRBV12-5 and TRBJ2-1; a possible D gene is TRBD2 (6 bases). Germline loops: CDR1 LGHNT, CDR2 FRNRAP. V lost 4 bases, J lost 4 bases, and 17 bases lay in between. CDR3 length equals 16 residues. The CDR3 spells CASGSLGGALYNEQFF. CDR3 DNA: TGTGCTAGTGGTTCATTAGGCGGGGCCCTATACAATGAGCAGTTCTTC. The whole variable domain, remainder taken from reference TRBV12-5 and TRBJ2-1, is DARVTQTPRHKVTEMGQEVTMRCQPILGHNTVFWYRQTMMQGLELLAYFRNRAPLDDSGMPKDRFSAEMPDATLATLKIQPSEPRDSAVYFCASGSLGGALYNEQFFGPGTRLTVL.

V and J are TRBV3-1 (or the pseudogene TRBV3-2) and TRBJ1-4; D not resolved. The CDR3 has 14 amino acids. Trimming stripped 4 bases from V and 7 bases from J, with 13 bases between. The germline V gene has CDR1 LGHDT and CDR2 YNNKEL (reference sequence). The CDR3 DNA reads TGTGCCAGCAGCCCCCATCGGGAGGGTGAAAAACTGTTTTTT. It translates to CASSPHREGEKLFF.

The chain couples TRBV4-3 to TRBJ1-2; 7 positions agree with TRBD1. The trim removed 0 bases at V and 4 bases at J, leaving 11 bases unmatched. CDR3 length: 17 residues. CDR1 and CDR2 (germline): LGHNA, YSLEER. The CDR3, as DNA: TGCGCCAGCAGCCAAGATCTTAGGGTACAGGGGCTCTATGGCTACACCTTC. Translation gives CASSQDLRVQGLYGYTF.

This clone was recorded once. The junction differs from germline at one of its ends, possibly a read error. The CDR3 DNA sequence: TGTGCCAGCAGCATAGCAACACAGGGGGCCTCCCTCCACTTT. It is translated as CASSIATQGASLHF. The chain joins TRBV7-8 to TRBJ1-6, with 9 bases fitting TRBD1. CDR1 SGHVS and CDR2 FQNEAQ come from the germline V gene. The CDR3 has 14 residues.

The rearrangement joins TRBV3-1 (or the pseudogene TRBV3-2) to TRBJ2-1, with TRBD1 as a possible D gene (5 bases). This CDR3 comprises 13 residues. Trimming left V 1 base short and J 6 bases short, with 7 bases between. The germline CDR1 and CDR2 sequences are LGHDT and YNNKEL (reference sequence). For the CDR3, the DNA is TGTGCCAGCAGCCAAGGGCAGGGCAATGAGCAGTTCTTC. This sequence encodes CASSQGQGNEQFF.

The J gene is TRBJ1-1, the V gene TRBV6-6; TRBD1 agrees at 9 bases. The CDR3 is made up of 13 amino acids. From germline, CDR1 is MNHNY and CDR2 SVGAGI (reference sequence). With V trimmed by 4 bases and J by 6 bases, 3 bases remained unmatched. CDR3 nucleotide sequence: TGTGCCAGCAGTTCTCGACAGGGGGCTGAAGCTTTCTTT. It translates to CASSSRQGAEAFF.

V usage is TRBV7-9 and J usage is TRBJ1-1, with a tentative D call TRBD1 (5 bases). V was pared by 8 bases and J by 3 bases, with 19 bases between. The germline gives CDR1 SEHNR, CDR2 FQNEAQ (reference sequence). The length of the CDR3 is 15 residues. The CDR3: CASSIWTGGDTEAFF. The CDR3 bases are TGTGCCAGCTCAATTTGGACTGGAGGGGACACTGAAGCTTTCTTT.